The 23 T cell receptor beta chains in this list originate from one sample, sequenced in a study of cytomegalovirus exposure and HLA in healthy donors. PCR was performed using 60 Vbeta and 13 Jbeta primers. Here immunoSEQ multiplex PCR was the method, and the copy in TCRdb shows in-frame clones only, minus some. This sample has 85,000 to 100,000 clones, with 64% found just once. The sequencing input was PBMCs. These receptors were obtained from a man aged 55 to 69 in good health and CMV-seronegative.

This clone was observed a few times. The chain couples TRBV12-5 to TRBJ2-1, with 9 bases lining up with TRBD1. Trimming cost V 6 bases and J 6 bases; bases outside gene matches: 9. The CDR3 covers 15 residues. Germline-derived CDR1 and CDR2 are LGHNT and FRNRAP. The DNA of the CDR3 is TGTGCTAGTGGCCAGGGACAGGGATATTTCAATGAGCAGTTCTTC. Its translation: CASGQGQGYFNEQFF.

This sequence joins TRBV14 and TRBJ2-7, with 7 bases that match TRBD1. The J call may not be correct, given that the DNA end is closer to TRBJ2-5. Germline CDR1 is SGHDN and CDR2 is FVKESK. The length of the CDR3 is 15 residues. CDR3 in amino acids: CASSQGDRVQETQYF. For the CDR3, the DNA is TGTGCCAGCAGCCAAGGGGACAGAGTGCAAGAGACCCAGTACTTC.

V is TRBV7-2 and J is TRBJ2-5; 8 bases match TRBD1. The germline V gene encodes CDR1 SGHTA and CDR2 FQGNSA. The ends lost 8 bases at V and 1 base at J; junction bases unmatched: 3. The CDR3 runs 13 residues. CDR3 sequence: CASGRGLQETQYF. CDR3 nucleotides: TGTGCCAGCGGCAGGGGGCTCCAAGAGACCCAGTACTTC.

V gene TRBV2 combines with J gene TRBJ1-2; 10 bases agree with TRBD1. This CDR3 has 15 amino acids. Trimming at V came to 6 bases and at J to 4 bases, leaving 8 bases not matched to a gene. CDR1 is SNHLY, CDR2 FYNNEI, per germline. CDR3 sequence reads: CASSPGQGPSYGYTF. DNA of the CDR3: TGTGCCAGCAGCCCGGGACAGGGGCCTAGCTATGGCTACACCTTC.

This clone showed up just a few times. The chain has TRBV5-5 and TRBJ2-1; a weak D match, TRBD2 (5 bases). V lost 4 bases, J lost 0 bases, and 11 bases lay in between. Per germline, CDR1 SGHKS and CDR2 YYEKEE (reference sequence). The CDR3 is made up of 15 amino acids. The CDR3 loop reads CASSQYGLSYNEQFF. The CDR3 bases are TGTGCCAGCAGCCAGTATGGACTCTCCTACAATGAGCAGTTCTTC.

The J gene is TRBJ2-7, the V gene TRBV5-6, with a tentative D call TRBD2 (7 bases). V was pared by 4 bases and J by 2 bases, with 22 bases between. This CDR3 spans 17 amino acids. Germline V gene data show CDR1 as SGHDT and CDR2 as YYEEEE. The CDR3 bases are TGTGCCAGCAGCCAACCTGGTAGGGGGGGCCGGGCCTACGAGCAGTACTTC. This encodes CASSQPGRGGRAYEQYF.

The rearrangement links TRBV5-6 to TRBJ2-6; no clear D gene. V lost 6 bases and J 2 bases, leaving 12 bases between the germline ends. The CDR3 loop spans 15 amino acids. CDR1 is SGHDT, CDR2 YYEEEE, per germline. DNA of the CDR3: TGTGCCAGCACATTCATTGAGCCTGGGGCCAACGTCCTGACTTTC. Translating gives CASTFIEPGANVLTF.

V gene TRBV30 combines with J gene TRBJ1-5; the D gene is possibly TRBD1 (5 bases). Germline loops: CDR1 GTSNPN, CDR2 SVGIG (reference sequence). The length of the CDR3 is 14 residues. V dropped 5 bases and J dropped 2 bases, with 13 bases sitting between them. CDR3 sequence reads: CAWGGGERNQPQHF. In DNA form, the CDR3 reads TGTGCCTGGGGGGGAGGGGAACGCAATCAGCCCCAGCATTTT.

The V and J genes are TRBV4-1 and TRBJ1-2, with 10 bases identical to TRBD1. Germline V gene lookup returns CDR1 MGHRA and CDR2 YSYEKL. The CDR3 is made up of 15 amino acids. Germline trimming cut 2 bases from V and 4 bases from J; bases unmatched to any gene: 4. Here the CDR3 reads CASSQNRDRGYGYTF. The CDR3 DNA reads TGCGCCAGCAGCCAAAACCGGGACAGGGGCTATGGCTACACCTTC.

The chain couples TRBV12-5 to TRBJ1-1; 10 bases fit TRBD1. The V gene's germline CDR1 is LGHNT and CDR2 FRNRAP. The CDR3 covers 15 residues. J lost 2 bases, V lost 4 bases, and 4 bases had no gene match. The CDR3 is CASGWWTGGNTEAFF. The CDR3 coding sequence is TGTGCTAGTGGTTGGTGGACAGGGGGAAACACTGAAGCTTTCTTT.

CDR3 sequence (DNA): TGTGCCAGCAGCGCGGTCGAGGGCCTCACAGATACGCAGTATTTT. It is translated as CASSAVEGLTDTQYF. The J gene is TRBJ2-3, the V gene TRBV9, with D maybe TRBD2 (5 bases). V dropped 3 bases and J dropped 2 bases, with 13 bases sitting between them. The CDR3 contains 15 residues. Germline V gene sequence: CDR1 SGDLS, CDR2 YYNGEE.

This clone was seen a few times. The rearrangement uses TRBV13 and TRBJ2-2; possibly TRBD2 for D (6 bases). V gave up 8 bases and J gave up 4 bases, with 14 bases separating them. Germline V gene sequence: CDR1 PRHDT, CDR2 FYEKMQ (reference sequence). This CDR3 is 14 amino acids long. CDR3 protein: CASQRREFTGELFF. CDR3 nucleotide sequence: TGTGCCAGCCAGAGGAGGGAGTTCACCGGGGAGCTGTTTTTT.

The chain is built from TRBV6-1 and TRBJ1-4, with D maybe TRBD1 (6 bases). Trimming cost V 2 bases and J 4 bases, with 11 bases left between them. Germline lookup yields CDR1 MNHNS and CDR2 SASEGT. The CDR3 length is 15 residues. The CDR3 spells CASSESRGNNEKLFF. The CDR3 DNA reads TGTGCCAGCAGTGAATCCAGGGGTAATAATGAAAAACTGTTTTTT.

The chain carries TRBV15 and TRBJ2-7; D is unclear. Germline assignment: CDR1 LNHNV and CDR2 YYDKDF (reference sequence). Trimming left V 0 bases short and J 0 bases short, with 12 bases between. The CDR3 runs to 16 residues. This CDR3 is CATSRDSGSGSYEQYF. The CDR3 nucleotides read TGTGCCACCAGCAGAGATTCGGGTTCCGGCTCCTACGAGCAGTACTTC.

The chain has TRBV19 and TRBJ1-2; TRBD1 matches at 7 bases. The ends lost 7 bases at V and 4 bases at J; junction bases unmatched: 6. Per germline, CDR1 LNHDA and CDR2 SQIVND (reference sequence). The CDR3 contains 13 residues. The CDR3 nucleotides read TGTGCCAGTAACGTTGGGGACAGCTATGGCTACACCTTC. As protein: CASNVGDSYGYTF.

The chain carries TRBV19 and TRBJ2-5; 7 bases fit TRBD1. The J call could be wrong; TRBJ2-7 is a better fit for the DNA end. The CDR3 is 13 residues long. Germline V gene data show CDR1 as LNHDA and CDR2 as SQIVND (reference sequence). The CDR3 loop is CAASQGSFYEQYF. CDR3 nucleotides: TGTGCCGCATCACAGGGGAGTTTCTACGAGCAGTACTTC.

A remark on this clone: Germline is not matched at one junction end, which may reflect a read error. J is TRBJ1-1 and V is TRBV7-3; tentatively, D is TRBD1 (5 bases). Germline lookup yields CDR1 SGHTA and CDR2 FQGTGA. The length of the CDR3 is 15 residues. In DNA, the CDR3 is TGTTCCAGCAGCTCCGGCCTGGGGCCGAACACTGAAGCTTTCTTT. Its protein is CSSSSGLGPNTEAFF.

The chain carries TRBV25-1 and TRBJ2-7; D gene ambiguous. V was cut by 3 bases and J by 5 bases, with 23 bases left in between. The germline CDR1 and CDR2 sequences are MGHDK and SYGVNS. The CDR3 loop spans 17 amino acids. The CDR3 sequence: CASSDPGESTMRHEQYF. DNA of the CDR3: TGTGCCAGCAGTGACCCCGGAGAATCGACGATGAGGCACGAGCAGTACTTC.

The chain couples TRBV7-3 to TRBJ2-5; D unclear. This CDR3 has 14 residues. Germline V CDR1 and CDR2: SGHTA, FQGTGA. V was cut by 5 bases and J by 1 base, with 11 bases left in between. The CDR3: CASSLRAGQETQYF. CDR3 DNA sequence: TGTGCCAGCAGCCTAAGGGCAGGCCAAGAGACCCAGTACTTC.

This clone was picked up a small number of times. The chain uses TRBV4-1 and TRBJ1-5; 9 nucleotides line up with TRBD1. This CDR3 has 15 amino acids. V shed 1 base, J shed 3 bases, and the junction held 1 base outside the gene matches. Germline V gene sequence: CDR1 MGHRA, CDR2 YSYEKL. CDR3 region: CASSQGTGANQPQHF. The CDR3 nucleotides are TGCGCCAGCAGCCAAGGGACAGGGGCCAATCAGCCCCAGCATTTT.

As concerns this clone: The identical CDR3 is also encoded by other nucleotide sequences in the sample. The J gene is TRBJ1-2, the V gene TRBV19; no clear D gene. The germline V and J ends were trimmed by 9 bases and 0 bases, with 14 bases remaining between them. This CDR3 has 14 amino acids. Looked up from germline, CDR1 is LNHDA and CDR2 is SQIVND (reference sequence). The CDR3 sequence: CASRHGGTNYGYTF. The CDR3 DNA is TGTGCCAGCAGACACGGAGGGACTAACTATGGCTACACCTTC. Combining the CDR3 with reference TRBV19 and TRBJ1-2 gives the whole variable domain DGGITQSPKYLFRKEGQNVTLSCEQNLNHDAMYWYRQDPGQGLRLIYYSQIVNDFQKGDIAEGYSVSREKKESFPLTVTSAQKNPTAFYLCASRHGGTNYGYTFGSGTRLTVV.

The V and J genes are TRBV2 and TRBJ2-7; a possible D gene is TRBD1 (7 bases). Germline loops: CDR1 SNHLY, CDR2 FYNNEI. V gave up 11 bases and J gave up 0 bases, with 14 bases separating them. The CDR3 totals 13 residues. The CDR3 region is CAGGDSSSYEQYF. The CDR3 region has the DNA TGTGCCGGAGGGGACAGTAGCTCCTACGAGCAGTACTTC.

Comments on this clone: The junction does not match germline at one end; this may be a read error. The chain joins TRBV2 to TRBJ1-6, with D perhaps TRBD1 (5 bases). The CDR3 spans 14 residues. Germline V gene lookup returns CDR1 SNHLY and CDR2 FYNNEI. The CDR3 nucleotides read TGTGCCGGCAGTGATGACAGTAATAATTCACCCCTCCACTTT. Amino acid sequence: CAGSDDSNNSPLHF.